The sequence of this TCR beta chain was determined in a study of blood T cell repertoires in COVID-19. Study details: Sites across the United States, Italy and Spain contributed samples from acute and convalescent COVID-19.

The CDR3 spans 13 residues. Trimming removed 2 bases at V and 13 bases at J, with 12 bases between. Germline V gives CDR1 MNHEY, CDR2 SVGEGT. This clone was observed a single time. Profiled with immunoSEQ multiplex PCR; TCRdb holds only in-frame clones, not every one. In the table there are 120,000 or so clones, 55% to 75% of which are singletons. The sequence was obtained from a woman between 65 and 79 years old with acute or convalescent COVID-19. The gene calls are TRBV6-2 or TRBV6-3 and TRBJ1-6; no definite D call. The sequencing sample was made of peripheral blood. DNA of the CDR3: TGTGCCAGCAGTTACCGGCGGCAATATCCCCTCCACTTT. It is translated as CASSYRRQYPLHF.